This TCR beta chain was identified during a study of shared clonotypes between healthy human individuals (dated by TCRdb to 2019 to 2021). Notes on the research overall: A few men and two women, aged 18 to 49 years, made up the cohort. For each donor, CD4 naive and CD4 memory were each given three plates, CD8 naive was given two plates, and CD8 memory was given one plate. Blood TCR repertoires of roughly 5 healthy adults were deeply sequenced to estimate repertoire size and the extent of clonotype sharing between individuals. To increase sequencing depth and limit assay-specific biases, different laboratories used diverse techniques to prepare libraries and sequence TCR repertoires. Leukapheresis yielded between about 0.85 and 9.5 billion PBMCs per donor. Beyond this particular receptor, the publication reports: Across a few donors, approximately 5% of naive CD4, 3.5% of naive CD8, 2.3% of memory CD4, and about 0.44% of memory CD8 clonotypes were shared. Incomplete sequencing was indicated by rarefaction of sorted-subset datasets, despite the large sequencing depth. Compared with non-shared clonotypes, the clonotypes found in all four sorted-subset donors had higher generation probabilities. The small number of donors limited the genetic and exposure-history diversity represented. Naive subsets generally had larger estimated clonotype richness than memory subsets did. Pairwise subsampling led to the expectation that sequencing depth would affect the degree of clonotype sharing among donors. Sampling was restricted to blood, and TCR repertoires in tissue are likely to differ from TCR repertoires in blood.

Looking up the germline V gene yields CDR1 SGHAT and CDR2 FQNNGV. The CDR3 covers 13 residues, taking in both the cysteine and the phenylalanine. Only the CDR3 region is kept as DNA, spanning 39 bases read in frame from base 1. The germline V and J ends show losses of 5 bases and 6 bases respectively, and no gene match explains 4 bases of the junction. The donors were healthy, HIV-negative adults with no recently reported acute infections or vaccinations. Every donor was a Caucasian adult living in Nashville, Tennessee, USA. CD4+ T cells were enriched by magnetic negative selection, after which naive cells were positively selected on CD45RA and the negative fraction was taken as the memory subset. Blood was obtained by leukapheresis, after which PBMCs were separated by Ficoll-Histopaque density gradient centrifugation and cryopreserved in liquid nitrogen vapor phase. Analytical flow cytometry was used to check the purity and quantity of every magnetically sorted T cell population. Each sorted fraction had its genomic DNA isolated and then quantified by UV absorbance on a Nanodrop 2000c.

Details on this clone: This clone's antigen is unknown. It has no much larger one-base neighbor in the sample; base qualities were not kept.

Using the deep immunoSEQ assay, multiplex PCR amplified TCR CDR3 regions from genomic DNA. Genomic DNA extracted from each cell subset was distributed evenly over all wells of several immunoSEQ 96-well plates, and each plate served as one replicate. For sorted subsets, around 200 ng genomic DNA, equal to tens of thousands of T cell genomes, was loaded into each replicate PCR. Purified libraries were quantified with a Qubit 3.0 fluorometer, sized on a Bioanalyzer 2100, and re-quantified with the KAPA Library Quantification kit. Each immunoSEQ 96-well plate was sequenced on its own single-read 150-cycle Illumina NextSeq 550 flow cell. The authors processed their data as follows. The immunoSEQ output contained only junctional sequences without quality scores, so filtering could not match that applied to full-length reads. To assign V/J genes and CDR3, sequences were annotated using PyIR, a Python wrapper for IgBLAST v1.9, with IMGT germline references. Any read was removed if the V/J assignment was weak (E-value above 1e-6), the CDR3 was missing, or the read contained stop codons, out-of-frame junctions, or ambiguous translated residues. V3J clonotypes were defined as sequences sharing an identical inferred V gene, J gene, and CDR3 amino acid sequence. Percentage overlap between repertoires was calculated by dividing the number of shared unique clonotypes by the size of the smaller repertoire. Repertoire richness was assessed with RTK rarefaction, the Chao1 estimator, and Recon v2.1 estimates of unobserved clonotypes. Generation probabilities for all TCRbeta clonotypes obtained by the gDNA method from a handful of donors were computed using OLGA. This immuneACCESS table, as held by TCRdb, lists in-frame sequences with V and J called but not all clones. Of the missing ones, under half trace to an unresolved V gene in checked studies; the others have no known cause. V, J and clone size reflect that table, while D and trimming were determined from the DNA. This sample has more than 550,000 clones in its table, and around 77% of those were observed once. The ten biggest clones cover less than 2% of the sample.

What was sequenced was memory CD4+ T cells sorted from blood. What this sample's cell subset or site label stands for: CD45RA-negative fraction. The chain links TRBV11-2 with TRBJ1-5; 7 of the junction bases match TRBD1. The source is a woman in her twenties or thirties in good health. The sequenced DNA: TGTGCCAGCAGCATAACAGGGGTTCAGCCCCAGCATTTT. This codes for CASSITGVQPQHF.